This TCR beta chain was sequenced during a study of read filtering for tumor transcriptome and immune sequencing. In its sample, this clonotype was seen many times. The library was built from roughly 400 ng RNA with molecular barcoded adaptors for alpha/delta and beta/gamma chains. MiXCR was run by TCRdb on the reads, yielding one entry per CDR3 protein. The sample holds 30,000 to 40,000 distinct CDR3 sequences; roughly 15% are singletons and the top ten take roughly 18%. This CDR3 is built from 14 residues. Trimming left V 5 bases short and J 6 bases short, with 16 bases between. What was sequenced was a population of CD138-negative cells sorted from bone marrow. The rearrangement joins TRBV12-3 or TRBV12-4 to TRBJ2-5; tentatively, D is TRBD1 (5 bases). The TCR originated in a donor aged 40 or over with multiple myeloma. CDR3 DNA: TGTGCCAGCAGTCCACCAGTAGGGGTAAAGACCCAGTACTTC. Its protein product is CASSPPVGVKTQYF.